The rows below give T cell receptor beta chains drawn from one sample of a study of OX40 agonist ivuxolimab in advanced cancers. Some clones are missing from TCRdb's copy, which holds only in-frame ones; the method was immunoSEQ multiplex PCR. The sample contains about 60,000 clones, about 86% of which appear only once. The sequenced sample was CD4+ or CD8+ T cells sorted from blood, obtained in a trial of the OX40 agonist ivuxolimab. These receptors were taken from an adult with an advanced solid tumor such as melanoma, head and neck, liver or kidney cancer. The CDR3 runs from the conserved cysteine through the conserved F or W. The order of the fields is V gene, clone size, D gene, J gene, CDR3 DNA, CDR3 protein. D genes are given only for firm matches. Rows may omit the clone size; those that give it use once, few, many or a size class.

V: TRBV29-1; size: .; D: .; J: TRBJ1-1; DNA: TGCAGCGGTCGAGGGACACCCATTTCGGACACTGAAGCTTTCTTT; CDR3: CSGRGTPISDTEAFF
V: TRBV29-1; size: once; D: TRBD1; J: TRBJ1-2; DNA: TGCAGCGTTGATTCGGGACAGGGGCCTATCCGCTACACCTTC; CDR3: CSVDSGQGPIRYTF
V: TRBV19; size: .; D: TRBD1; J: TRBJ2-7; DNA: TGTGCCAGTAGCACGGACAGGGGGATCACCTACGAGCAGTACTTC; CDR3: CASSTDRGITYEQYF
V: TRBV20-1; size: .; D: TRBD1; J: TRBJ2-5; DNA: TGCAGTGCCGGGACAGGGGAGACCCAGTACTTC; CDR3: CSAGTGETQYF
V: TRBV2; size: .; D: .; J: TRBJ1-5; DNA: TGTGCCAGCAGTGACAGCAATCAGCCCCAGCATTTT; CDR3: CASSDSNQPQHF
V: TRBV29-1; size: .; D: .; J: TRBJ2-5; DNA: TGCAGCGTTGAAGATCCTGGACACCAAGAGACCCAGTACTTC; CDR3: CSVEDPGHQETQYF
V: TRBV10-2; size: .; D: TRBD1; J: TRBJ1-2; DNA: TGCGCCAGCAGTCAGGGGGGCCGAGGGGGCTACACCTTC; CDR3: CASSQGGRGGYTF
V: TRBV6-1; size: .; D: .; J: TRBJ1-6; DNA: TGTGCCAGCAGTGCGGCGCAGGGCTGGGTGAATTCACCCCTCCACTTT; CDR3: CASSAAQGWVNSPLHF
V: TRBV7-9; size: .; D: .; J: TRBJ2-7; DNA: TGTGCCAGCAGCTTACAGGGACCCGGATACGAGCAGTACTTC; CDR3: CASSLQGPGYEQYF
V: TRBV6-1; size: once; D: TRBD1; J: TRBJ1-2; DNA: TGTGCCAGCAGGAGCGGAGGGACAGATAACTATGGCTACACCTTC; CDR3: CASRSGGTDNYGYTF
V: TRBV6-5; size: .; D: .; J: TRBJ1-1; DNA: TGTGCCAGCAGTTACTTCAGAGGGGGGACTGAAGCTTTCTTT; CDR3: CASSYFRGGTEAFF
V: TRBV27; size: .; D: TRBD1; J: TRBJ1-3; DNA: TGTGCCAGCAGTCCTTGGACAGGGGCTGGAAACACCATATATTTT; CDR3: CASSPWTGAGNTIYF
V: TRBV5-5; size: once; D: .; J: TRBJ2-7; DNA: TGTGCCAGCAGCTTGACCTACGAGCAGTACTTC; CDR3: CASSLTYEQYF
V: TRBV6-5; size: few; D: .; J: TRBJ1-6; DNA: TGTGCCAGCAGGCCCGAGGAGGGCCGCTTTTCACCCCTCCACTTT; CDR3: CASRPEEGRFSPLHF
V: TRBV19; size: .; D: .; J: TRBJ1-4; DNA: TGTGCCAGTAGCCCAATCTACCAGGCAACTAATGAAAAACTGTTTTTT; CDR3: CASSPIYQATNEKLFF
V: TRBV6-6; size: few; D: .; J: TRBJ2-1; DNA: TGTGCCAGCAGTTACTCGAGTAGCAGCGGTGAGCAGTTCTTC; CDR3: CASSYSSSSGEQFF
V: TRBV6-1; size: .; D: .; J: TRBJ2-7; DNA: TGTGCCAGCAGTGAACAGGGAAACAACTACGAGCAGTACTTC; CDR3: CASSEQGNNYEQYF
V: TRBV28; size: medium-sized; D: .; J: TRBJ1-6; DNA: TGTGCCAGTAGATTGGGGGCCCATAATTCACCCCTCCACTTT; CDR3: CASRLGAHNSPLHF
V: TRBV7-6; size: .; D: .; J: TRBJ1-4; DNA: TGTGCCAGCAGCTTACAGCCGGATGGAGAAAAACTGTTTTTT; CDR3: CASSLQPDGEKLFF
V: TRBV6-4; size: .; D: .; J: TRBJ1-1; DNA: TGTGCCAGCAGTGACTCTTGGAGGGGCCGAGCTTTCTTT; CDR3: CASSDSWRGRAFF
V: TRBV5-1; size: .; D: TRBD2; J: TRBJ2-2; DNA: TGCGCCAGCAGCTTGTCGGGGGGGCACACCGGGGAGCTGTTTTTT; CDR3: CASSLSGGHTGELFF
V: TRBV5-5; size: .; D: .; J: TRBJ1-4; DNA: TGTGCCAGCAGCTTGAACTCTGAAAAACTGTTTTTT; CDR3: CASSLNSEKLFF
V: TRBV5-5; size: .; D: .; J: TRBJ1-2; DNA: TGTGCCAGCAGCCCTACTTGGACAGCAAACTATGGCTACACCTTC; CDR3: CASSPTWTANYGYTF
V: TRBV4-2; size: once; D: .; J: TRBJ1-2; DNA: TGTGCCAGCAGCCAAGGAATCGGGGGCGCGGACTATGGCTACACCTTC; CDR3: CASSQGIGGADYGYTF
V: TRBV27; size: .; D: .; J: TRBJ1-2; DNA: TGTGCCAGCAGTATTACGGGGGTCGGCTACACCTTC; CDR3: CASSITGVGYTF
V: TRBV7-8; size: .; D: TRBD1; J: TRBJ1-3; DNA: TGTGCCAGCAGCTTACAATCAGGGGGTGGTAACACCATATATTTT; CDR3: CASSLQSGGGNTIYF
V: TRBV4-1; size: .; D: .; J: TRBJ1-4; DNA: TGCGCCAGCAGCCAAGATCGAGGCCCAACGAGGGTAGGAACTAATGAAAAACTGTTTTTT; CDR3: CASSQDRGPTRVGTNEKLFF
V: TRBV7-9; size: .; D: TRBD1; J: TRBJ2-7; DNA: TGTGCCAGCAGCAGAAGGGACAGGGGGGGCTACGAGCAGTACTTC; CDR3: CASSRRDRGGYEQYF
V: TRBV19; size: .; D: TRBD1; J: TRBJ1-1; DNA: TGTGCCAGTAGGGTGACAGGGAAGAACACTGAAGCTTTCTTT; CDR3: CASRVTGKNTEAFF
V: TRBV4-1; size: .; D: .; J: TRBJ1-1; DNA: TGCGCCAGCCGGGGGGTCCTGAAGAACACTGAAGCTTTCTTT; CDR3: CASRGVLKNTEAFF
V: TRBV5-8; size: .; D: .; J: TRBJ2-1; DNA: TGTGCCAGCAGCTCGGGGCCGGCAAAATTCTACAATGAGCAGTTCTTC; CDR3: CASSSGPAKFYNEQFF
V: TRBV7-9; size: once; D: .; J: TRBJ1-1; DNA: TGTGCCAGCAGCTTTTCGAGAGCGAACACTGAAGCTTTCTTT; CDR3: CASSFSRANTEAFF
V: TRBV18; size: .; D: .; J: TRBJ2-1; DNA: TGTGCCAGCTCACGTATCTTGGCTTCTGGACCCCAGGTCGGCAATGAGCAGTTCTTC; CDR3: CASSRILASGPQVGNEQFF
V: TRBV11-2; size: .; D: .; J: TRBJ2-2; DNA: TGTGCCAGCAGCCTACAATGGGGGGCCTCGGCCGGGGAGCTGTTTTTT; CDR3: CASSLQWGASAGELFF
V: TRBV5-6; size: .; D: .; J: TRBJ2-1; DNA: TGTGCCAGCAGCGCTCTGGCCTACAATGAGCAGTTCTTC; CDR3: CASSALAYNEQFF
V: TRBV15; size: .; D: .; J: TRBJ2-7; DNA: TGTGCCACCAGCAGAGATCGAAGCGAGCAGTACTTC; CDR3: CATSRDRSEQYF
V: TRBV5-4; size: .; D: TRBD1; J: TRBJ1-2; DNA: TGTGCCAGCAGCCTTAATCAGGGACAGGGCTCGAGAAGCTATGGCTACACCTTC; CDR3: CASSLNQGQGSRSYGYTF
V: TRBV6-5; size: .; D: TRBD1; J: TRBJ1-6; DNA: TGTGCCAGCAGTTACGACAGGGGGCTATCACCCCTCCACTTT; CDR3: CASSYDRGLSPLHF
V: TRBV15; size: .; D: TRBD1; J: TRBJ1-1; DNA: TGTGCCACCAGCAGACCTCAGGGGGCGCGGTTTACTGAAGCTTTCTTT; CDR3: CATSRPQGARFTEAFF
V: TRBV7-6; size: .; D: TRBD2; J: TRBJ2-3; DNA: TGTGCCAGCAGCTTAGGGGCTAGCGGGGGAGTGGTAGATACGCAGTATTTT; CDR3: CASSLGASGGVVDTQYF
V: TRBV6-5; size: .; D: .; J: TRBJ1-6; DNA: TGTGCCAGCAGTTACGCAGTGCCCTATAATTCACCCCTCCACTTT; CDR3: CASSYAVPYNSPLHF
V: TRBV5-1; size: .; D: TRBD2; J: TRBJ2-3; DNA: TGCGCCAGCAGCTTTGAACTAGCGTCTTTCACAGATACGCAGTATTTT; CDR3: CASSFELASFTDTQYF
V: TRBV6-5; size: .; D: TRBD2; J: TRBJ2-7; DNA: TGTGCCAGCAGTCCGGGGGGGACGGGGACCTACGAGCAGTACTTC; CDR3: CASSPGGTGTYEQYF
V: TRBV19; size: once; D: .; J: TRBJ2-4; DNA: TGTGCCAGTAGTATCCGCGGTCGAGCCAAAAACATTCAGTACTTC; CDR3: CASSIRGRAKNIQYF
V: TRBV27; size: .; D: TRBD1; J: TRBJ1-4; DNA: TGTGCCAGCAGTTCCCATAACAGGGGGCAGGAAGAAAAACTGTTTTTT; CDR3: CASSSHNRGQEEKLFF
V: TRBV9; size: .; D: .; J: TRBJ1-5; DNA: TGTGCCAGCAGCACGACAGGAACCCAGCCCCAGCATTTT; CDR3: CASSTTGTQPQHF
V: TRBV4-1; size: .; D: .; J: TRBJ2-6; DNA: TGCGCCAGCAGCCTCCTTGTCTCTGGGGCCAACGTCCTGACTTTC; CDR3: CASSLLVSGANVLTF